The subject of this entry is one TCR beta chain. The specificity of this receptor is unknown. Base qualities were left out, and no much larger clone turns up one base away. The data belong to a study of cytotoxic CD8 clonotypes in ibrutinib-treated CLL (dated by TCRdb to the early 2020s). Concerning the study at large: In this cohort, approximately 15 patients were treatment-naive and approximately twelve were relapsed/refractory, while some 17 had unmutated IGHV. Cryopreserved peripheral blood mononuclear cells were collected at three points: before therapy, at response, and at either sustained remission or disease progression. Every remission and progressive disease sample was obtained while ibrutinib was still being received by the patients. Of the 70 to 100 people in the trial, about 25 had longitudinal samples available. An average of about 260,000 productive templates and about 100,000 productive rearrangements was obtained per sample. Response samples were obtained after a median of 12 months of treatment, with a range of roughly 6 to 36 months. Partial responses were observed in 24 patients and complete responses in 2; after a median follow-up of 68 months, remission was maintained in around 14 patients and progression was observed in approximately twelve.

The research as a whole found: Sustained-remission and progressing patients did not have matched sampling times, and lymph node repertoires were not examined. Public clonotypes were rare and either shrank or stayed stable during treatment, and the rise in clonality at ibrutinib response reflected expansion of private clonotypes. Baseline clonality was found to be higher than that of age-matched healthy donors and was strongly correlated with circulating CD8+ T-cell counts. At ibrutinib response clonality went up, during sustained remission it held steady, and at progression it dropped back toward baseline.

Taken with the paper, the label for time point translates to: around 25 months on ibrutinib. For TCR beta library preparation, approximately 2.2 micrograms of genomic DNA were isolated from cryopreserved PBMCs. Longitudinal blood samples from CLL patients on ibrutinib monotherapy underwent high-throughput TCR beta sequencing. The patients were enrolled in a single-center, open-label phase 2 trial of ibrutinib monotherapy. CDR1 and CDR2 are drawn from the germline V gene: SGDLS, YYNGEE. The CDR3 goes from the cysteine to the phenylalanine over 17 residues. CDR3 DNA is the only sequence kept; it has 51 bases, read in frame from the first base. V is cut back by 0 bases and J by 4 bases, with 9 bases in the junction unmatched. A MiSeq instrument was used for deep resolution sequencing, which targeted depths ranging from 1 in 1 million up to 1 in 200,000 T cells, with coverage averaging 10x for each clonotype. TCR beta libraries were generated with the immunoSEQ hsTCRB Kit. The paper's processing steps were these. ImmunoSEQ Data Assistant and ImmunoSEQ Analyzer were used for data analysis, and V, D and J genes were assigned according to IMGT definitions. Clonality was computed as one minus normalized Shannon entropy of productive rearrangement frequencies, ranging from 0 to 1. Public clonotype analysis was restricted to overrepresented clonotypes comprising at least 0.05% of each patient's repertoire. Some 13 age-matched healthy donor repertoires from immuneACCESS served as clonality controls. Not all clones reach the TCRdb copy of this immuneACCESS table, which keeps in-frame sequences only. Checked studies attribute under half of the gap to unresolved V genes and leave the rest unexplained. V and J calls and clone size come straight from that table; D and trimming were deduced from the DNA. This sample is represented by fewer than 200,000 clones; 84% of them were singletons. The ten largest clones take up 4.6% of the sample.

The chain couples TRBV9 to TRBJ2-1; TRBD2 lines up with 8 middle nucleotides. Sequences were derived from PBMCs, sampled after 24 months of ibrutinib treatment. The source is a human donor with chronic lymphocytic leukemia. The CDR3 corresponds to CASSVDPAGESYNEQFF. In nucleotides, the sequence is TGTGCCAGCAGCGTAGATCCAGCGGGAGAGTCATACAATGAGCAGTTCTTC.